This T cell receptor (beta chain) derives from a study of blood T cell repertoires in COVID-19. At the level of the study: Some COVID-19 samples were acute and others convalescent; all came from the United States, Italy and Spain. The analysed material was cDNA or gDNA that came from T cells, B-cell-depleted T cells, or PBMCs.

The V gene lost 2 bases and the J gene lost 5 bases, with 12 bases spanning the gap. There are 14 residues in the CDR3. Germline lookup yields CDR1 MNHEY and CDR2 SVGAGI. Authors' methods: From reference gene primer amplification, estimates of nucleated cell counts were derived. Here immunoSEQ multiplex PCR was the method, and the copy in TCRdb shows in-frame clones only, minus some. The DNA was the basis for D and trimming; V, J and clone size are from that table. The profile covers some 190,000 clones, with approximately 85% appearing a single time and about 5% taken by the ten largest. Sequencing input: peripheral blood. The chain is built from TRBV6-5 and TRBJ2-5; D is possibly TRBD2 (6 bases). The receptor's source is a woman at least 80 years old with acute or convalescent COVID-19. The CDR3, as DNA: TGTGCCAGCAGTTACCCGGGAGCGTCGGAGACCCAGTACTTC. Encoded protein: CASSYPGASETQYF.